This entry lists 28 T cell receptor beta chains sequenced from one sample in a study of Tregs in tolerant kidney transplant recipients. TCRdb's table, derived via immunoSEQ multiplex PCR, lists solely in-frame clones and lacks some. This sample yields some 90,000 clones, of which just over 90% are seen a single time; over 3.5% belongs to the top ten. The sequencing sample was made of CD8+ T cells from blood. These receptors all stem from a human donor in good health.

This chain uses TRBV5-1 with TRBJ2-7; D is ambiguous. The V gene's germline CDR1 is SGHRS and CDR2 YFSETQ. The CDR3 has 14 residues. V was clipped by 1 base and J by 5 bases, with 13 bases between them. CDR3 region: CASSLNGGANEQYF. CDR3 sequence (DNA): TGCGCCAGCAGCTTGAACGGTGGCGCAAACGAGCAGTACTTC.

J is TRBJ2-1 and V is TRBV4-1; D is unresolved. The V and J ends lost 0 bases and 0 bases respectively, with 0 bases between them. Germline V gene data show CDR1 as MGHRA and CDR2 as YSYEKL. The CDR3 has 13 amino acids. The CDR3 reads CASSQDSYNEQFF. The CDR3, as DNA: TGCGCCAGCAGCCAAGACTCCTACAATGAGCAGTTCTTC.

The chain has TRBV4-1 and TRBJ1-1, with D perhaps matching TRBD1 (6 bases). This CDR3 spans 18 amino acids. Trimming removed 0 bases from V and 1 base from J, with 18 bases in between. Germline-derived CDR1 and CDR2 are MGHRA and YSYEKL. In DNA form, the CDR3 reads TGCGCCAGCAGCCAAGAAGGGGGACGGGGAAGGAGGAACACTGAAGCTTTCTTT. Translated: CASSQEGGRGRRNTEAFF.

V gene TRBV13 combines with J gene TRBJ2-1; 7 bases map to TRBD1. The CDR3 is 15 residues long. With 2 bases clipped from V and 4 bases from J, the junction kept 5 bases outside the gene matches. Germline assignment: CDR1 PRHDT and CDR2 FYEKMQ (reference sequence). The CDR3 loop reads CASSLWGTDYNEQFF. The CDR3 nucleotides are TGTGCCAGCAGCTTATGGGGGACAGATTACAATGAGCAGTTCTTC.

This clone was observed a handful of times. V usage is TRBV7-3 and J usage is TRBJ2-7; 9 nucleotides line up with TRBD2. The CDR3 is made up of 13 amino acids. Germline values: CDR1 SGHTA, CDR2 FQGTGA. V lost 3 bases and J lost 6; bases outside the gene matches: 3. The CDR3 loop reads CASSFLAGREQYF. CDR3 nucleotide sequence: TGTGCCAGCAGCTTTCTAGCGGGGCGCGAGCAGTACTTC.

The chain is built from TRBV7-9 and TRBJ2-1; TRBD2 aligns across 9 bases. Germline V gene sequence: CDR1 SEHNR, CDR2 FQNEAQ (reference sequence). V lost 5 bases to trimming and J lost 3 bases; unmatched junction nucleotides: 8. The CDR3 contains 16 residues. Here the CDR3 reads CASSLVGTSIYNEQFF. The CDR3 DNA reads TGTGCCAGCAGCCTCGTGGGGACTAGCATCTACAATGAGCAGTTCTTC.

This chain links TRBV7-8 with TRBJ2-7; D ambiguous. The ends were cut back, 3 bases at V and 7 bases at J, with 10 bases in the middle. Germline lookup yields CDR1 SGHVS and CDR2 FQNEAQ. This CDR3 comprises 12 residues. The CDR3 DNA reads TGTGCCAGCAGCTTGGACGTGGGAGAGCAGTACTTC. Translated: CASSLDVGEQYF.

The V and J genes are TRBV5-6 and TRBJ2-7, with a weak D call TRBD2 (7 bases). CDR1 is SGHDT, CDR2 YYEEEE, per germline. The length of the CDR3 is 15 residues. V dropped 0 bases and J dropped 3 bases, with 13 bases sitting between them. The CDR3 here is CASSLEGGEDYEQYF. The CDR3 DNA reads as TGTGCCAGCAGCTTGGAAGGGGGGGAGGACTACGAGCAGTACTTC.

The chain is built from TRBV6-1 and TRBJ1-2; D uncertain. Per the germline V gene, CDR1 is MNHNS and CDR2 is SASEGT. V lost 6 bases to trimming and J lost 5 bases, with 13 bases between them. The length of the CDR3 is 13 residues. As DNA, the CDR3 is TGTGCCAGCAGGGGCCTTGTGGCTTATGGCTACACCTTC. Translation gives CASRGLVAYGYTF.

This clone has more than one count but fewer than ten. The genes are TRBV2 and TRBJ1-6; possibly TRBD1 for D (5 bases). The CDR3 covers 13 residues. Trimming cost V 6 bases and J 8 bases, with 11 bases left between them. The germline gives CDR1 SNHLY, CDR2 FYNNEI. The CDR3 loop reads CASSQGSYSPLHF. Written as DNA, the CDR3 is TGTGCCAGCAGCCAGGGTTCCTATTCACCCCTCCACTTT.

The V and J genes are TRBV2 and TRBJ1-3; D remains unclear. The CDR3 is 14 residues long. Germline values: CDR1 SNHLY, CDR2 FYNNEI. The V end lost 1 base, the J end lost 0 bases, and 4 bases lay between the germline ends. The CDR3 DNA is TGTGCCAGCAGTGAAGGGGACTCTGGAAACACCATATATTTT. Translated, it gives CASSEGDSGNTIYF.

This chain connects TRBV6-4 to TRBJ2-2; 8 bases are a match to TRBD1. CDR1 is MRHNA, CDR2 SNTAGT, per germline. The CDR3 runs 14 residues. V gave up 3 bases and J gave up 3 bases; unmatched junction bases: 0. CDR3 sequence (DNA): TGTGCCAGCAGTGAGACAGGGGACACCGGGGAGCTGTTTTTT. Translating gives CASSETGDTGELFF.

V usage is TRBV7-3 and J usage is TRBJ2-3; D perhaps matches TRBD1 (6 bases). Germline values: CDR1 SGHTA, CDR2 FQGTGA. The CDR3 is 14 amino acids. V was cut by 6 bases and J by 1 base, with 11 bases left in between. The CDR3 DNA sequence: TGTGCCAGCAGGTCGCCAGGGGGCACAGATACGCAGTATTTT. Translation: CASRSPGGTDTQYF.

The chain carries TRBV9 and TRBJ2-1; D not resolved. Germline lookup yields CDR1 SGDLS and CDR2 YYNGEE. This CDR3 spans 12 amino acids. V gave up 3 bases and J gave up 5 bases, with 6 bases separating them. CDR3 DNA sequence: TGTGCCAGCAGCGCCACACACAATGAGCAGTTCTTC. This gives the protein CASSATHNEQFF.

The CDR3 DNA is TGTGCCAGCAGTCCCCGGACAGGGCGCCAAGAGACCCAGTACTTC. It codes for CASSPRTGRQETQYF. The chain links TRBV27 to TRBJ2-5; 8 bases align to TRBD1. The CDR3 runs 15 residues. Germline V gene lookup returns CDR1 MNHEY and CDR2 SMNVEV (reference sequence). Germline trimming cut 5 bases from V and 1 base from J; bases unmatched to any gene: 6.

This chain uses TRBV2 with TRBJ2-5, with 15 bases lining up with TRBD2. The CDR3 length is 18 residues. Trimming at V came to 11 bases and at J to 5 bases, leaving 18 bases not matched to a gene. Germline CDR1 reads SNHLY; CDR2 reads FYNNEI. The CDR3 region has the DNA TGTGCCGGCTACGGACTAGCGGGGGGGGCCTGGGTTGAGGAGACCCAGTACTTC. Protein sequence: CAGYGLAGGAWVEETQYF. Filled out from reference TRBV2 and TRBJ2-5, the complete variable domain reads EPEVTQTPSHQVTQMGQEVILRCVPISNHLYFYWYRQILGQKVEFLVSFYNNEISEKSEIFDDQFSVERPDGSNFTLKIRSTKLEDSAMYFCAGYGLAGGAWVEETQYFGPGTRLLVL.

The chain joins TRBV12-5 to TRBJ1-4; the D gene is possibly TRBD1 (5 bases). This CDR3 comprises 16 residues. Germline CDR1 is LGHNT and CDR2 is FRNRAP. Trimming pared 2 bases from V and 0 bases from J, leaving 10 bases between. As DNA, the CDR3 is TGTGCTAGTGGTTTGTGCGCGACAGCAACTAATGAAAAACTGTTTTTT. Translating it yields CASGLCATATNEKLFF.

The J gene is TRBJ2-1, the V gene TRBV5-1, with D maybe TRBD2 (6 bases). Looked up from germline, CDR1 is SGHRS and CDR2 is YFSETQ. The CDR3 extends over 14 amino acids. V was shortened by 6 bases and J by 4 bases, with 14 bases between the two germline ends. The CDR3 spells CASIRWDSYNEQFF. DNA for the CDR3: TGCGCCAGCATCCGATGGGACTCTTACAATGAGCAGTTCTTC.

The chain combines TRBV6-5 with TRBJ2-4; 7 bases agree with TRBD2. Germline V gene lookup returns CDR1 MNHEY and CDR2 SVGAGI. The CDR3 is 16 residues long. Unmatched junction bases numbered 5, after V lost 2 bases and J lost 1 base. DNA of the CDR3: TGTGCCAGCAGTTACACCTGGGGGGGGGCCAAAAACATTCAGTACTTC. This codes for CASSYTWGGAKNIQYF.

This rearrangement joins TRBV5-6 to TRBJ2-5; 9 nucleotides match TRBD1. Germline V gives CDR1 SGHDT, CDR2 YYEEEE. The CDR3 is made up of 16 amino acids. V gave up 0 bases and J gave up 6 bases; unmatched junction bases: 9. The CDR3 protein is CASSLATGQGWKTQYF. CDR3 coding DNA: TGTGCCAGCAGCTTGGCCACAGGACAGGGGTGGAAGACCCAGTACTTC.

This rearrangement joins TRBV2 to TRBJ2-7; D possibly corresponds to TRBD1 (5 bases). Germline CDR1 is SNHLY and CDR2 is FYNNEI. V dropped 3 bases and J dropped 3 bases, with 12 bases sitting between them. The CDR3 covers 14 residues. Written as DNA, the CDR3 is TGTGCCAGCAGTGATCCCGACAGATTCTACGAGCAGTACTTC. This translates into CASSDPDRFYEQYF.

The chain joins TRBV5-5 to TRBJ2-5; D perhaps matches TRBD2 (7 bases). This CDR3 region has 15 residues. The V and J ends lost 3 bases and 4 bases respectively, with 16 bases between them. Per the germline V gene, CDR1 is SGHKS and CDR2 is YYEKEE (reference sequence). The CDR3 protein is CASSYAGGGGETQYF. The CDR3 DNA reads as TGTGCCAGCAGCTATGCGGGCGGGGGCGGAGAGACCCAGTACTTC.

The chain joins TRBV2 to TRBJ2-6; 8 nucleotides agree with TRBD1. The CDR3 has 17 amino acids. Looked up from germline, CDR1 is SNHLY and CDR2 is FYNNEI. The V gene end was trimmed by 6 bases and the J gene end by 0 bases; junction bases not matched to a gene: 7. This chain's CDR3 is CASSKDRVDSGANVLTF. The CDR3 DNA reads TGTGCCAGCAGCAAGGACAGGGTAGACTCTGGGGCCAACGTCCTGACTTTC. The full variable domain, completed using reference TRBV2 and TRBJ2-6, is EPEVTQTPSHQVTQMGQEVILRCVPISNHLYFYWYRQILGQKVEFLVSFYNNEISEKSEIFDDQFSVERPDGSNFTLKIRSTKLEDSAMYFCASSKDRVDSGANVLTFGAGSRLTVL.

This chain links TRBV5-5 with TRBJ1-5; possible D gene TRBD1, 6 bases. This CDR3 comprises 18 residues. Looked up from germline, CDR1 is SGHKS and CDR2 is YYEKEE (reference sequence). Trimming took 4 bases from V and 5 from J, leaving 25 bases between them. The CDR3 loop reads CASSLRWGGQPSHQPQHF. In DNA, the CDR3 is TGTGCCAGCAGCCTTCGATGGGGGGGGCAGCCCAGCCATCAGCCCCAGCATTTT. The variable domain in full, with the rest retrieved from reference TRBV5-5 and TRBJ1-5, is DAGVTQSPTHLIKTRGQQVTLRCSPISGHKSVSWYQQVLGQGPQFIFQYYEKEERGRGNFPDRFSARQFPNYSSELNVNALLLGDSALYLCASSLRWGGQPSHQPQHFGDGTRLSIL.

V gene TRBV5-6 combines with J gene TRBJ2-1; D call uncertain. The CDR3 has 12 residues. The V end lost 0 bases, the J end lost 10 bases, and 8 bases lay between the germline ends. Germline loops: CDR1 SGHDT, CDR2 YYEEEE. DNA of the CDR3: TGTGCCAGCAGCTTGGGGGCCCTAGAGCAGTTCTTC. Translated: CASSLGALEQFF.

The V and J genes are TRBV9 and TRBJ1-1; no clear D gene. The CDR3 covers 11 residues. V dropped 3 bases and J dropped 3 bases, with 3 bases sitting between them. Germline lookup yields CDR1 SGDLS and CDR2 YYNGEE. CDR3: CASSGDTEAFF. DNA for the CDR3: TGTGCCAGCAGCGGGGACACTGAAGCTTTCTTT.

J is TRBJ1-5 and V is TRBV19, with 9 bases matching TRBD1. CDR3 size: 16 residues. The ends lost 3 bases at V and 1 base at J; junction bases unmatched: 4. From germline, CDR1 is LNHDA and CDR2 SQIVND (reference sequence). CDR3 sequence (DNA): TGTGCCAGTAGTATGTGGACAGGGGAGAGCAATCAGCCCCAGCATTTT. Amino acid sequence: CASSMWTGESNQPQHF.

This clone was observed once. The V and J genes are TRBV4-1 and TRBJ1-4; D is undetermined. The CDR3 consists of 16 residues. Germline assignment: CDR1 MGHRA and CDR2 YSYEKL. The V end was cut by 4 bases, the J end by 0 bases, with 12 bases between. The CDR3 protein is CASSRPKGTTNEKLFF. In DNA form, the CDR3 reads TGCGCCAGCAGCCGACCCAAAGGGACAACTAATGAAAAACTGTTTTTT.